The 21 T cell receptor beta chains listed next were all sequenced from one sample in a study of CD8 T cells in ankylosing spondylitis. TCRdb reanalysed the 5' RACE reads using MiXCR and keeps one entry per CDR3 protein. The sample lists about 360,000 distinct CDR3 sequences, roughly 14% occurring once. Specimen: blood, either unsorted or a sorted T cell fraction (not recorded which). These receptor sequences come from a male donor with ankylosing spondylitis or in good health (not recorded which).

This clonotype appeared a few times. The chain carries TRBV5-1 and TRBJ1-1; 8 bases map to TRBD1. With V trimmed by 3 bases and J by 3 bases, 4 bases remained unmatched. The CDR3 consists of 14 residues. The germline V gene has CDR1 SGHRS and CDR2 YFSETQ. The CDR3 here is CASSSQQGDTEAFF. DNA for the CDR3: TGCGCCAGCAGCTCGCAACAGGGGGACACTGAAGCTTTCTTT.

V and J are TRBV29-1 and TRBJ2-1; D may be TRBD1 (6 bases). From germline, CDR1 is SQVTM and CDR2 ANQGSEA. This CDR3 is built from 15 residues. The germline V and J ends were trimmed by 7 bases and 0 bases, with 16 bases remaining between them. The CDR3 sequence is CSAEGDTASYNEQFF. The CDR3, as DNA: TGCAGCGCCGAAGGGGACACCGCCTCCTACAATGAGCAGTTCTTC.

The V and J genes are TRBV7-9 and TRBJ1-4; no firm D call. The germline CDR1 and CDR2 sequences are SEHNR and FQNEAQ (reference sequence). Trimming shortened V by 1 base and J by 5 bases, and 8 bases separated the two germline ends. This CDR3 spans 14 amino acids. CDR3 protein: CASSLVSGNEKLFF. The CDR3 nucleotides are TGTGCCAGCAGCTTAGTGAGCGGGAATGAAAAACTGTTTTTT.

Ten or more counts support this clonotype. The CDR3 DNA sequence: TGTGCCAGCAGCCAAGTCGTAGAGACCCAGTACTTC. Protein product: CASSQVVETQYF. This chain joins TRBV3-1 and TRBJ2-5; no definite D call. Per the germline V gene, CDR1 is LGHDT and CDR2 is YNNKEL (reference sequence). Trimming removed 1 base at V and 4 bases at J, with 4 bases between. The length of the CDR3 is 12 residues.

This clonotype has a count of ten or more. This chain links TRBV5-1 with TRBJ2-2; D may be TRBD1 or TRBD2 (6 bases each). Germline CDR1 reads SGHRS; CDR2 reads YFSETQ. This CDR3 has 15 residues. V lost 4 bases, J lost 5 bases, and 15 bases lay in between. The CDR3 here is CASSPIIGGTGELFF. DNA for the CDR3: TGCGCCAGCAGCCCTATCATAGGGGGGACCGGGGAGCTGTTTTTT.

The rearrangement joins TRBV10-3 to TRBJ2-1; D possibly corresponds to TRBD2 (5 bases). From germline, CDR1 is ENHRY and CDR2 SYGVKD. The V gene lost 3 bases and the J gene lost 0 bases, with 9 bases spanning the gap. CDR3 length: 15 amino acids. CDR3 in amino acids: CAISDRRSSYNEQFF. DNA for the CDR3: TGTGCCATCAGTGACAGGAGGAGCTCCTACAATGAGCAGTTCTTC.

This clonotype has a count of ten or more. The V and J genes are TRBV10-3 and TRBJ2-7; 7 bases are a match to TRBD1. Per the germline V gene, CDR1 is ENHRY and CDR2 is SYGVKD. CDR3 length: 12 amino acids. V shed 10 bases, J shed 0 bases, and the junction held 3 bases outside the gene matches. DNA for the CDR3: TGTGCCACGACAGGGAACTCCTACGAGCAGTACTTC. Translated, it gives CATTGNSYEQYF.

This sequence joins TRBV7-8 and TRBJ2-1, with D uncertain. V dropped 2 bases and J dropped 5 bases, with 13 bases sitting between them. CDR3 length equals 15 residues. From germline, CDR1 is SGHVS and CDR2 FQNEAQ. The CDR3 nucleotides are TGTGCCAGCAGCTTACGGACGCACCTTGACAATGAGCAGTTCTTC. Its protein is CASSLRTHLDNEQFF.

This clonotype was observed many times. This chain connects TRBV5-1 to TRBJ1-1; 9 bases line up with TRBD1. The CDR3 is 16 amino acids. CDR1 and CDR2 from the germline V gene are SGHRS and YFSETQ. J was trimmed by 6 bases and V by 0 bases; bases with no gene match: 9. This CDR3 reads CASSLATNRDRAEAFF. The DNA for the CDR3 is TGCGCCAGCAGCTTGGCCACTAATCGGGACAGGGCTGAAGCTTTCTTT.

V usage is TRBV7-2 and J usage is TRBJ2-7; tentatively, D is TRBD1 or TRBD2 (5 bases each). This CDR3 comprises 12 residues. Trimming removed 5 bases from V and 5 bases from J, with 10 bases in between. The germline CDR1 and CDR2 sequences are SGHTA and FQGNSA. The CDR3 is CASSPRGHEQYF. As DNA, the CDR3 is TGTGCCAGCAGCCCCCGGGGCCACGAGCAGTACTTC.

This clonotype was counted between two and nine times. J is TRBJ1-2 and V is TRBV5-1; 8 nucleotides line up with TRBD1. V shed 5 bases and J 2 bases; nucleotides not matched to a gene: 5. The CDR3 is made up of 14 amino acids. Germline V gene lookup returns CDR1 SGHRS and CDR2 YFSETQ. CDR3 protein: CASRTDRGNYGYTF. DNA for the CDR3: TGCGCCAGCAGGACTGACAGGGGAAACTATGGCTACACCTTC. Using reference TRBV5-1 and TRBJ1-2 for the parts outside the CDR3, the full variable domain is KAGVTQTPRYLIKTRGQQVTLSCSPISGHRSVSWYQQTPGQGLQFLFEYFSETQRNKGNFPGRFSGRQFSNSRSEMNVSTLELGDSALYLCASRTDRGNYGYTFGSGTRLTVV.

This clonotype was picked up a small number of times. The rearrangement links TRBV6-4 to TRBJ2-2; 11 positions match TRBD1. Germline V gene sequence: CDR1 MRHNA, CDR2 SNTAGT. V shed 6 bases and J 7 bases; nucleotides not matched to a gene: 7. The CDR3 has 15 amino acids. The CDR3 protein is CASSSGTGGIGELFF. For the CDR3, the DNA is TGTGCCAGCAGCAGCGGGACAGGGGGAATCGGGGAGCTGTTTTTT.

The rearrangement links TRBV20-1 to TRBJ2-4; 10 nucleotides line up with TRBD2. The ends lost 1 base at V and 0 bases at J; junction bases unmatched: 6. The CDR3 covers 17 residues. Per the germline V gene, CDR1 is DFQATT and CDR2 is SNEGSKA (reference sequence). The CDR3 coding sequence is TGCAGTGCTAGAGCTAGCGGGAGAGGGGGAGCCAAAAACATTCAGTACTTC. Translation gives CSARASGRGGAKNIQYF.

This clonotype was detected only a few times. The chain carries TRBV20-1 and TRBJ2-4, with a tentative D call TRBD1 (7 bases). Germline V lookup: CDR1 DFQATT, CDR2 SNEGSKA (reference sequence). V gave up 5 bases and J gave up 1 base, with 15 bases separating them. The CDR3 has 15 amino acids. The DNA of the CDR3 is TGCAGTGCTTTCGAGGGGGCGGGGGCCAAAAACATTCAGTACTTC. This sequence encodes CSAFEGAGAKNIQYF.

V usage is TRBV12-3 or TRBV12-4 and J usage is TRBJ2-1; a possible D gene is TRBD2 (5 bases). Trimming removed 7 bases from V and 0 bases from J, with 13 bases in between. The CDR3 has 15 residues. CDR3 sequence (DNA): TGTGCCAGCACCCGACTACCGAACTCCTACAATGAGCAGTTCTTC. It is translated as CASTRLPNSYNEQFF.

This clonotype has only a few counts. This chain uses TRBV12-3 or TRBV12-4 with TRBJ2-2; tentative D call: TRBD2 (5 bases). The V end lost 2 bases, the J end lost 4 bases, and 8 bases lay between the germline ends. CDR3 length equals 14 residues. CDR3 sequence reads: CASSLSGSTGELFF. The CDR3 coding sequence is TGTGCCAGCAGTTTATCGGGGAGCACCGGGGAGCTGTTTTTT.

The chain is built from TRBV12-3 or TRBV12-4 and TRBJ2-5, with TRBD2 as a possible D gene (7 bases). V gave up 5 bases and J gave up 4 bases, with 11 bases separating them. CDR3 length: 13 amino acids. The CDR3 is CASSDGGRETQYF. The CDR3 bases are TGTGCCAGCAGTGACGGGGGGCGAGAGACCCAGTACTTC.

CDR3 residues: CATSRPFGYYGYTF. The CDR3 region has the DNA TGTGCCACCAGCAGGCCCTTCGGGTACTATGGCTACACCTTC. The chain recombines TRBV15 with TRBJ1-2; D uncertain. V dropped 3 bases and J dropped 3 bases, with 11 bases sitting between them. CDR1 LNHNV and CDR2 YYDKDF come from the germline V gene (reference sequence). This CDR3 has 14 residues.

This clonotype was counted many times. This chain's CDR3 is CASSLKGGNTGELFF. The CDR3 region has the DNA TGTGCCAGCAGTTTAAAAGGGGGCAACACCGGGGAGCTGTTTTTT. The V call is TRBV12-3 or TRBV12-4, the J call TRBJ2-2, with 7 bases identical to TRBD1. With V trimmed by 2 bases and J by 2 bases, 2 bases remained unmatched. The CDR3 totals 15 residues.

This clonotype was observed a few times. The chain couples TRBV5-1 to TRBJ2-1; 10 bases match TRBD2. This CDR3 is 19 amino acids long. The ends lost 0 bases at V and 0 bases at J; junction bases unmatched: 9. Looked up from germline, CDR1 is SGHRS and CDR2 is YFSETQ. The DNA of the CDR3 is TGCGCCAGCAGCTTGGTGGTACTAGCGGGGACATACTCCTACAATGAGCAGTTCTTC. Translated, it gives CASSLVVLAGTYSYNEQFF.

The chain employs TRBV20-1 and TRBJ2-2, with 8 bases identical to TRBD2. Germline V lookup: CDR1 DFQATT, CDR2 SNEGSKA (reference sequence). This CDR3 is built from 13 residues. J gave up 6 bases and V 6 bases, and 6 bases lay outside the gene matches. The CDR3: CSAWGLGSGELFF. CDR3 in DNA: TGCAGTGCGTGGGGACTAGGGTCCGGGGAGCTGTTTTTT.